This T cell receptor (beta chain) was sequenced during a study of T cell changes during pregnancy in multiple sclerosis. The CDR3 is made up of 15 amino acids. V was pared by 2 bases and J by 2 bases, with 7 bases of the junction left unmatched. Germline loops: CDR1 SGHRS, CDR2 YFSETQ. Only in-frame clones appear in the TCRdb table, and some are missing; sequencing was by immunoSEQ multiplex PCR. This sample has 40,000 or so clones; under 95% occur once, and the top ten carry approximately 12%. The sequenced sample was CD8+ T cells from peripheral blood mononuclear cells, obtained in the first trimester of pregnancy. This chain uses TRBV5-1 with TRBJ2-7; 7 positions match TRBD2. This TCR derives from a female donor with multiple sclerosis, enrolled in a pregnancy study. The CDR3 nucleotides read TGCGCCAGCAGCTTTAGCGGGTCCACCACCTACGAGCAGTACTTC. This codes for CASSFSGSTTYEQYF.